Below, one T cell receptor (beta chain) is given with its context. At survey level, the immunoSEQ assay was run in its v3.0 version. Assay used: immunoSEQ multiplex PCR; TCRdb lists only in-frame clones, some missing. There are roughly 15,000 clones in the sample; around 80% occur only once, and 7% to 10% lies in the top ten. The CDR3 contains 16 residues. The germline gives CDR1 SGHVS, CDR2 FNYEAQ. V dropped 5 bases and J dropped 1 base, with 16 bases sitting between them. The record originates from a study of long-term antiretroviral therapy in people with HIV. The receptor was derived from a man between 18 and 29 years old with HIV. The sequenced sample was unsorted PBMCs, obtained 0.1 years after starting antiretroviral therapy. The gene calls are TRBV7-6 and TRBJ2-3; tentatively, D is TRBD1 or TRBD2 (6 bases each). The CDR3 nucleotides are TGTGCCAGCAGCCTTAAGGGGGGCGTGGGCACAGATACGCAGTATTTT. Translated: CASSLKGGVGTDTQYF.